This TCR beta chain appears in the sequencing data of a study of T cell repertoires in cytomegalovirus infection. About the study: Shared public TCR beta signatures pointed to both CMV infection and a matching HLA type.

TCRdb reanalysed the reads using MiXCR and keeps one entry per CDR3 protein. Here the sample spans 65,000 to 90,000 distinct CDR3 sequences, approximately 3.6% being singletons. Overall study findings and caveats: There were HLA-C-restricted CMV-specific TCR beta clonotypes dominating the ex vivo response.

This CDR3 spans 16 amino acids. The germline V and J ends were trimmed by 5 bases and 0 bases, with 14 bases remaining between them. Germline CDR1 is SGHVS and CDR2 is FQNEAQ. This clonotype showed up many times. Its antigen remains unknown. The receptor comes from a human donor in good health (CMV status not recorded). Some clones in this sample may be carry-over from other donors' samples. V usage is TRBV7-8 and J usage is TRBJ2-1; D is ambiguous. The sequenced sample was PBMCs. CDR3 protein: CASSTSPLSSYNEQFF. In DNA, the CDR3 is TGTGCCAGCAGCACCTCCCCACTTAGCTCCTACAATGAGCAGTTCTTC.